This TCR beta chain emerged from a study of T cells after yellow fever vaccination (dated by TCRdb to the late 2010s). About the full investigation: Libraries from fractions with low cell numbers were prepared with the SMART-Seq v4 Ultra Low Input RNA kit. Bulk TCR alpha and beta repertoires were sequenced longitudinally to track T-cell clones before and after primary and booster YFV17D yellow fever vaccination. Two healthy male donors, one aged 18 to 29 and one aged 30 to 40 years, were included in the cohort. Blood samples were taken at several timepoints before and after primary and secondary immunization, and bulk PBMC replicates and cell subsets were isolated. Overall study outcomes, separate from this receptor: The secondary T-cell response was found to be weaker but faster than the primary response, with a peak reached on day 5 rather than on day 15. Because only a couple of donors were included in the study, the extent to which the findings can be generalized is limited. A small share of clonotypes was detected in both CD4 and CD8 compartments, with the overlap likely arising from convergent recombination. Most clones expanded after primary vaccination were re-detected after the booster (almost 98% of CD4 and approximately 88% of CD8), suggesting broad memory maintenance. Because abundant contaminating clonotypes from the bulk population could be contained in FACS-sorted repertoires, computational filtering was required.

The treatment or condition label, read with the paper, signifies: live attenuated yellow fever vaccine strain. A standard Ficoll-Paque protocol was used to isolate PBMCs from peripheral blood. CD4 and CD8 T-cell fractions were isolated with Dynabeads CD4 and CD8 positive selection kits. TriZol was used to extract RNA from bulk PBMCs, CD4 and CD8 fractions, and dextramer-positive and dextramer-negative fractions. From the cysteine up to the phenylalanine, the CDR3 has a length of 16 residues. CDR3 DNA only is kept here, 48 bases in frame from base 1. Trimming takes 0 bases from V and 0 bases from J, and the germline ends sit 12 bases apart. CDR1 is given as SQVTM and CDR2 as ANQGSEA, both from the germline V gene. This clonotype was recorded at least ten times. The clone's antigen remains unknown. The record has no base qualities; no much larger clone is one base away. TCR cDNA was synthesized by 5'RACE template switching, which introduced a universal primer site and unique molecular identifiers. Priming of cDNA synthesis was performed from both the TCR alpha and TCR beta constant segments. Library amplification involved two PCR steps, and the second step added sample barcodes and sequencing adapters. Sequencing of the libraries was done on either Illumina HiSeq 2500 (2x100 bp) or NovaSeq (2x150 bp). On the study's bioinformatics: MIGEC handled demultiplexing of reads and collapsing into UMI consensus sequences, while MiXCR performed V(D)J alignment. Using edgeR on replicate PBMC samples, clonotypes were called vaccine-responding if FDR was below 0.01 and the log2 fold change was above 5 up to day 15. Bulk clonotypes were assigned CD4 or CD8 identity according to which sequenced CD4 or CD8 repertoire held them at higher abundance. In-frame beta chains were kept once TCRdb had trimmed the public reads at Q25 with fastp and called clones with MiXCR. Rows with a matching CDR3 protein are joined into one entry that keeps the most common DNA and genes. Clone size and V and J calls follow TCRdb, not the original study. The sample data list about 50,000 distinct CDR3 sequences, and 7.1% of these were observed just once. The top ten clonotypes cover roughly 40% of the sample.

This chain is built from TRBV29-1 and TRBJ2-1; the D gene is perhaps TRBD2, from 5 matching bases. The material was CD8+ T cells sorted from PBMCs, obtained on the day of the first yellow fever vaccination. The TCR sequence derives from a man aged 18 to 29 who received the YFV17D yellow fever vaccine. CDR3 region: CSVEEDRGRSYNEQFF. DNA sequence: TGCAGCGTTGAAGAAGATCGCGGGCGCTCCTACAATGAGCAGTTCTTC.